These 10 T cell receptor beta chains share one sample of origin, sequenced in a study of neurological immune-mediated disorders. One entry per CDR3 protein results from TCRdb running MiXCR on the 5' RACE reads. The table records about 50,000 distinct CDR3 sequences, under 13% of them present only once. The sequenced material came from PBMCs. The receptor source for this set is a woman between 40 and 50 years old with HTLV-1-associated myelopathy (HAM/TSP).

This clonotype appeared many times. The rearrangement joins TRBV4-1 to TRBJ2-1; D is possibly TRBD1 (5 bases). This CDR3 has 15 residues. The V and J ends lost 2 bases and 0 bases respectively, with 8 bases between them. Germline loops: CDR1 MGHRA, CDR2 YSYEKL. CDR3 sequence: CASSQRQSSYNEQFF. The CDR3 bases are TGCGCCAGCAGCCAACGACAGTCCTCCTACAATGAGCAGTTCTTC.

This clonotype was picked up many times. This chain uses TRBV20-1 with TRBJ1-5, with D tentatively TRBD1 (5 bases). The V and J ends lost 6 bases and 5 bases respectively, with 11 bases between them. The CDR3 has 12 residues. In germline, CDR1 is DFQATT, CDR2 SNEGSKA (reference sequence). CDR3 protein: CSAHRGDQPQHF. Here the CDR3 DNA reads TGCAGTGCCCACCGGGGGGATCAGCCCCAGCATTTT.

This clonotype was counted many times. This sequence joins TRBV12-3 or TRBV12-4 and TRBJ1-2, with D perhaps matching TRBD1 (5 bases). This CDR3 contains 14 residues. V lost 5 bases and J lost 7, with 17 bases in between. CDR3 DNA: TGTGCCAGCAGTCCTGGGGCAGGGCCTCGTGGCTACACCTTC. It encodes CASSPGAGPRGYTF.

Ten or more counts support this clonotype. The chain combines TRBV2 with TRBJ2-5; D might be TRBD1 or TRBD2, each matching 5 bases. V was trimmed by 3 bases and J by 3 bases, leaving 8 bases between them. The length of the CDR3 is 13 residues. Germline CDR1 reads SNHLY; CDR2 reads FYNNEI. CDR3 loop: CASSEVGEETQYF. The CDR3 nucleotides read TGTGCCAGCAGTGAGGTGGGGGAAGAGACCCAGTACTTC.

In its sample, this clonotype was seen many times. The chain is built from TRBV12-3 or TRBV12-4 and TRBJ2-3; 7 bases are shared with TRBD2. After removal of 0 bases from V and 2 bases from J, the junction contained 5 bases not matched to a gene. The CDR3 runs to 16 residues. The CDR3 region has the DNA TGTGCCAGCAGTTTAGCGGCGCTAGCGGACACAGATACGCAGTATTTT. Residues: CASSLAALADTDTQYF.

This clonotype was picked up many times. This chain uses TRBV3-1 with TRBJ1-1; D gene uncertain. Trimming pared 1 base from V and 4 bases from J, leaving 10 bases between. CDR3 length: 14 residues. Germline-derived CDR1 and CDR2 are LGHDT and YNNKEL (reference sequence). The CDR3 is CASSQVPEITEAFF. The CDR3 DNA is TGTGCCAGCAGCCAAGTTCCGGAGATCACTGAAGCTTTCTTT.

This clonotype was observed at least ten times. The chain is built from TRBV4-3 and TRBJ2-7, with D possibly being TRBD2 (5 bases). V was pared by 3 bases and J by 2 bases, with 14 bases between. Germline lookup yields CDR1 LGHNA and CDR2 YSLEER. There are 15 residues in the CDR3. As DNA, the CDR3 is TGCGCCAGCAGCCAGTACAGAGGGTCCCCCTACGAGCAGTACTTC. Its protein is CASSQYRGSPYEQYF.

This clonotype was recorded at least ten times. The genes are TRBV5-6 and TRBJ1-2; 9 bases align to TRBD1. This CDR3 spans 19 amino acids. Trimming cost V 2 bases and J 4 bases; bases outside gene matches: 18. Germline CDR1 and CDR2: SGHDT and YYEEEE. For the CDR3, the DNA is TGTGCCAGCAGCTTAGATTTCGACGACTGGGACAGGGAAAGCTATGGCTACACCTTC. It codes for CASSLDFDDWDRESYGYTF.

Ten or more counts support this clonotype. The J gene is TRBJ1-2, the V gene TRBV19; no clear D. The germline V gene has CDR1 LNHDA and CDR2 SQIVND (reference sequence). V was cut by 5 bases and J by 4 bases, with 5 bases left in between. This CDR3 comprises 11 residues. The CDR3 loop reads CASSETYGYTF. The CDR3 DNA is TGTGCCAGTAGTGAAACCTATGGCTACACCTTC.

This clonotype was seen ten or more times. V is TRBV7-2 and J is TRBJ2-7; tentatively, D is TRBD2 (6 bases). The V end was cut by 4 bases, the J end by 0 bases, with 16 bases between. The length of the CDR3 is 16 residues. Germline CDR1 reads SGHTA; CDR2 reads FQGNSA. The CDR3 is CASSSKGGVSSYEQYF. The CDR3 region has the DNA TGTGCCAGCAGCTCCAAAGGAGGGGTGAGCTCCTACGAGCAGTACTTC.